This is a list of T cell receptor beta chains from one sample in a study of response to subunit inactivated influenza vaccine. One entry per CDR3 protein, called by TCRdb with MiXCR from the RT-PCR reads. The sample includes around 480,000 distinct CDR3 sequences, roughly 9.8% of them seen just once. The sample was PBMCs from blood, taken 40 to 50 days after vaccination. Receptors originate from a man in his fifties who received an inactivated influenza vaccine. Both conserved end residues are part of each CDR3. The order of the fields is D gene, V gene, clone size, J gene, CDR3 protein, CDR3 DNA. A D gene is named only where the DNA matches it firmly. A clone size is listed for some rows: how often the clone was seen (once, few, many), or a class if it is expanded.

>NA|TRBV4-3|few|TRBJ1-2
CASSQDWASGYGYTF
TGCGCCAGCAGCCAAGATTGGGCCTCAGGTTATGGCTACACCTTC
>TRBD1|TRBV9|many|TRBJ2-7
CASSAGTGPYEQYF
TGTGCCAGCAGCGCAGGGACAGGCCCCTACGAGCAGTACTTC
>NA|TRBV7-8|many|TRBJ2-5
CASIGVSETQYF
TGTGCCAGCATAGGCGTGTCGGAGACCCAGTACTTC
>TRBD2|TRBV10-3|few|TRBJ2-7
CAISEFSGGGTYEQYF
TGTGCCATCAGTGAGTTCTCTGGCGGGGGGACCTACGAGCAGTACTTC
>NA|TRBV7-2|NA|TRBJ1-1
CASSTTGGVSTEAFF
TGTGCCAGCAGCACTACAGGTGGGGTGAGCACTGAAGCTTTCTTT
>TRBD2|TRBV20-1|few|TRBJ2-2
CSARPSRGGPHTGELFF
TGCAGTGCTAGGCCGTCTCGGGGGGGGCCTCACACCGGGGAGCTGTTTTTT
>TRBD2|TRBV7-8|NA|TRBJ2-7
CASSLETSGYYEQYF
TGTGCCAGCAGCTTAGAGACTAGCGGGTACTACGAGCAGTACTTC
>TRBD2|TRBV7-9|many|TRBJ2-3
CASSFDGRADTQYF
TGTGCCAGCAGCTTTGACGGGAGGGCAGATACGCAGTATTTT
>NA|TRBV5-1|NA|TRBJ2-1
CASSRGSGTNTYNEQFF
TGCGCCAGCAGCCGGGGCTCCGGGACAAACACGTACAATGAGCAGTTCTTC
>NA|TRBV6-5|many|TRBJ2-7
CASSYLGADEQYF
TGTGCCAGCAGCTATTTGGGGGCCGACGAGCAGTACTTC
>NA|TRBV7-9|many|TRBJ2-7
CASSLAGTYYEQYF
TGTGCCAGCAGCTTGGCCGGGACTTACTACGAGCAGTACTTC
>NA|TRBV6-5|many|TRBJ1-5
CASSWEQGGQPQHF
TGTGCCAGCAGTTGGGAACAGGGAGGTCAGCCCCAGCATTTT
>NA|TRBV4-3|NA|TRBJ1-2
CASSLNPGTSNYGYTF
TGCGCCAGCAGTCTAAACCCCGGGACTTCTAACTATGGCTACACCTTC
>TRBD1|TRBV7-2|few|TRBJ2-7
CASSGRDRGPNSYEQYF
TGTGCCAGCAGCGGCCGGGACAGGGGACCAAACTCCTACGAGCAGTACTTC
>TRBD1|TRBV10-3|few|TRBJ2-5
CAISRTGEGETQYF
TGTGCCATCAGTAGGACAGGGGAGGGGGAGACCCAGTACTTC
>NA|TRBV6-2/TRBV6-3|few|TRBJ1-5
CASSTLGRRNSNQPQHF
TGTGCCAGCAGTACTCTGGGGAGGCGAAATAGCAATCAGCCCCAGCATTTT
>TRBD2|TRBV29-1|NA|TRBJ2-1
CSVDKAGGYNEQFF
TGCAGCGTTGACAAAGCGGGAGGGTACAATGAGCAGTTCTTC
>NA|TRBV6-6|NA|TRBJ2-3
CASRGWGRDTQYF
TGTGCCAGCAGGGGGTGGGGTAGGGATACGCAGTATTTT
>NA|TRBV7-8|NA|TRBJ1-1
CASSLLARDTEAFF
TGTGCCAGCAGCTTACTGGCGCGGGACACTGAAGCTTTCTTT
>NA|TRBV20-1|many|TRBJ2-4
CSARDQLAKNIQYF
TGCAGTGCGAGGGACCAACTAGCCAAAAACATTCAGTACTTC
>TRBD2|TRBV5-1|many|TRBJ2-1
CASSLTSEDYNEQFF
TGCGCCAGCAGTTTGACTAGCGAGGACTACAATGAGCAGTTCTTC
>NA|TRBV6-1|NA|TRBJ1-1
CASSPWGVNTEAFF
TGTGCCAGCAGTCCGTGGGGGGTGAACACTGAAGCTTTCTTT
>TRBD2|TRBV25-1|few|TRBJ2-1
CASSVLAGGPYLPYNEQFF
TGTGCCAGCAGTGTGTTAGCGGGAGGGCCGTACCTCCCCTACAATGAGCAGTTCTTC
>TRBD2|TRBV7-3|many|TRBJ2-1
CASSWTSGSYNEQFF
TGTGCCAGCAGCTGGACTAGCGGAAGCTACAATGAGCAGTTCTTC